The source of this T cell receptor (beta chain) is a study of blood T cell repertoires in COVID-19. This table comes from immunoSEQ multiplex PCR, and its TCRdb copy is limited to in-frame clones, with some not included. Of about 97,000 clones detected, more than 85% appear once; the ten largest clones hold 4.2%. CDR1 is MGHRA and CDR2 is YSYEKL in the germline V gene. The germline V and J ends were trimmed by 0 bases and 3 bases, with 15 bases remaining between them. This CDR3 has 18 residues. This clone was seen once. Source material: peripheral blood. The TCR was taken from a man in his late teens or twenties with acute or convalescent COVID-19. The chain combines TRBV4-1 with TRBJ1-6, with D maybe TRBD1 (6 bases). CDR3 region: CASSQDRGGAFYNSPLHF. DNA for the CDR3: TGCGCCAGCAGCCAAGATCGGGGGGGGGCTTTCTATAATTCACCCCTCCACTTT.